This record looks at one T cell receptor (beta chain) sequence and its context. Its antigen is unidentified. There are 14 residues in the CDR3. V dropped 0 bases and J dropped 5 bases, with 8 bases sitting between them. As for time point: sample taken at primary tumor resection. The donors were 55 to 85 patients with non-small cell lung cancer that was early-stage and untreated. The sequenced material consisted of unsorted whole RNA from tumor, nontumor lung or frozen PBMC. TCRdb fed the 5' RACE reads into MiXCR, producing one record per CDR3 protein. The sample comprises roughly 790 distinct CDR3 sequences, around 70% of which are singletons, and 25% to 30% rests with the top ten. These data originate in a study of spatial heterogeneity in lung cancer. Whole-study context: Alpha-chain detections were consistently fewer than beta-chain detections among the sequences. TCR transcript counts in tumor regions correlated strongly with a T cell module score from matched bulk RNA-seq.

Whole-study findings and limits: Mutation tallies in tumors tracked expanded intratumoral alpha and beta TCR counts.

Specimen: lung tumor tissue, collected at surgery. The clonotype was recovered from a male donor with early-stage non-small cell lung cancer. The chain employs TRBV12-3 or TRBV12-4 and TRBJ1-5; tentatively, D is TRBD1 (5 bases). The CDR3 nucleotides read TGTGCCAGCAGTTTAGCTTGGGGGGATCAGCCCCAGCATTTT. Amino acid sequence: CASSLAWGDQPQHF.